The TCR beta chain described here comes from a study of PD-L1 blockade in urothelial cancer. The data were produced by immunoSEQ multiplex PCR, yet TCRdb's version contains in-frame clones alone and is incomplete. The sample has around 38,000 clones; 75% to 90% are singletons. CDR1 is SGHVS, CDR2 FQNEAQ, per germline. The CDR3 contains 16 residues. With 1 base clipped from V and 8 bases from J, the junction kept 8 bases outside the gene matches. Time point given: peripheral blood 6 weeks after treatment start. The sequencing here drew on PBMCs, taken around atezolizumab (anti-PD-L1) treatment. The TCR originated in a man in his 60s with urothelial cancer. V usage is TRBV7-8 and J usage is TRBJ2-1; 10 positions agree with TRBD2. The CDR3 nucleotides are TGTGCCAGCAGCTTAGGGGCCAGCGGGAGGGCCTATGAGCAGTTCTTC. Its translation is CASSLGASGRAYEQFF.